These 3 T cell receptor beta chains were all obtained from the same sample, sequenced in a study of glioma-infiltrating T cells after dendritic cell vaccination. Sequencing used immunoSEQ multiplex PCR; TCRdb keeps in-frame clones, though not all of them. This sample has tens of thousands of clones, with about four fifths found just once. Here the sequenced sample was blood, taken before dendritic cell vaccination. These receptors came from a human donor with glioblastoma.

The gene calls are TRBV4-2 and TRBJ2-1; 12 bases map to TRBD2. V was pared by 4 bases and J by 9 bases, with 16 bases of the junction left unmatched. Germline CDR1 and CDR2: LGHNA and YNFKEQ. There are 18 residues in the CDR3. CDR3 in amino acids: CASSRGLAGGPGEGEQFF. CDR3 bases: TGTGCCAGCAGCCGGGGGCTAGCGGGGGGGCCAGGTGAGGGTGAGCAGTTCTTC.

The CDR3 coding sequence is TGTGCCAGCAGTCGGAGCCGGGAGACCCAGTACTTC. This sequence encodes CASSRSRETQYF. The chain has TRBV2 and TRBJ2-5; D is unclear. Germline V lookup: CDR1 SNHLY, CDR2 FYNNEI. V was trimmed by 5 bases and J by 5 bases, leaving 9 bases between them. This CDR3 has 12 residues. Drawing the rest from reference TRBV2 and TRBJ2-5, the complete variable domain is EPEVTQTPSHQVTQMGQEVILRCVPISNHLYFYWYRQILGQKVEFLVSFYNNEISEKSEIFDDQFSVERPDGSNFTLKIRSTKLEDSAMYFCASSRSRETQYFGPGTRLLVL.

This clone was detected a few times. The chain uses TRBV6-6 and TRBJ1-1; D call uncertain. The germline V gene encodes CDR1 MNHNY and CDR2 SVGAGI (reference sequence). The length of the CDR3 is 15 residues. V dropped 2 bases and J dropped 1 base, with 11 bases sitting between them. CDR3 loop: CASSYASTGNTEAFF. In DNA form, the CDR3 reads TGTGCCAGCAGTTACGCATCGACGGGGAACACTGAAGCTTTCTTT.